Shown below are 21 T cell receptor beta chains from a single sample sequenced in a study of early T cells in non-severe SARS-CoV-2 infection. TCRdb analysed the 5' RACE reads with MiXCR anew, one entry per CDR3 protein. Here the sample spans fewer than 50,000 distinct CDR3 sequences, 12% being singletons. Sequenced sample: whole blood. The receptors come from an adult who was a healthcare worker with PCR-confirmed SARS-CoV-2 infection or an uninfected control (not recorded which).

The chain joins TRBV29-1 to TRBJ2-3; 7 positions match TRBD1. V was clipped by 6 bases and J by 4 bases; unmatched bases: 7. Germline CDR1 is SQVTM and CDR2 is ANQGSEA. The CDR3 spans 13 residues. The CDR3 here is CSVPGQFADTQYF. Here the CDR3 DNA reads TGCAGCGTCCCGGGACAGTTCGCAGATACGCAGTATTTT.

In its sample, this clonotype was seen many times. This chain connects TRBV2 to TRBJ2-1; D may be TRBD1 or TRBD2 (5 bases each). Per the germline V gene, CDR1 is SNHLY and CDR2 is FYNNEI. V was cut by 8 bases and J by 8 bases, with 22 bases left in between. This CDR3 region has 15 residues. CDR3: CASSGRGPPAYEQFF. In DNA form, the CDR3 reads TGTGCCAGCTCCGGCCGGGGACCCCCGGCCTATGAGCAGTTCTTC.

This clonotype was seen at least ten times. The rearrangement links TRBV20-1 to TRBJ2-7; TRBD1 aligns across 7 bases. The CDR3 totals 15 residues. V shed 0 bases, J shed 0 bases, and the junction held 5 bases outside the gene matches. The germline V gene encodes CDR1 DFQATT and CDR2 SNEGSKA (reference sequence). CDR3 in DNA: TGCAGTGCTAGAGATCTTAGGACAGGCTCCTACGAGCAGTACTTC. Its protein is CSARDLRTGSYEQYF.

V is TRBV21-1 and J is TRBJ2-2; TRBD1, the table's D call, lacks a check against the DNA. TRBV21-1 is an annotated pseudogene. CDR3 length: 14 amino acids. This chain's CDR3 is CASSPPPGQRELFF. In DNA form, the CDR3 reads TGTGCCAGCAGCCCTCCACCGGGACAAAGGGAGCTGTTTTTT.

This clonotype was detected a few times. This chain connects TRBV12-3 or TRBV12-4 to TRBJ2-7; 10 nucleotides align to TRBD1. This CDR3 spans 18 amino acids. V lost 4 bases, J lost 2 bases, and 14 bases stayed unmatched. The CDR3 reads CASSSTSGGTGATYEQYF. The CDR3 nucleotides read TGTGCCAGCAGTTCTACCTCCGGGGGGACAGGGGCCACCTACGAGCAGTACTTC.

The chain uses TRBV7-2 and TRBJ2-1, with TRBD2 matching 10 bases. V was clipped by 1 base and J by 15 bases; unmatched bases: 12. The V gene's germline CDR1 is SGHTA and CDR2 FQGNSA. This CDR3 has 15 residues. CDR3 amino acids: CASSLGGTSVSPGFF. DNA of the CDR3: TGTGCCAGCAGCTTAGGGGGGACTAGCGTCTCTCCGGGGTTCTTC.

This clonotype has a count of ten or more. The V and J genes are TRBV11-1 and TRBJ2-1, with D perhaps matching TRBD1 (6 bases). This CDR3 contains 15 residues. CDR1 and CDR2 (germline): SGHAT, FQDESV (reference sequence). Between the trimmed V and J ends, which lost 1 base and 5 bases, there was a span of 12 bases. The CDR3 DNA is TGTGCCAGCAGCTTAGGTCCGGGACACCACAATGAGCAGTTCTTC. This translates into CASSLGPGHHNEQFF.

This clonotype was counted at least ten times. The CDR3 DNA reads as TGTGCCAGCAGCCGGGGACTAGCGAGGGAGACCCAGTACTTC. Translation gives CASSRGLARETQYF. V and J are TRBV7-2 and TRBJ2-5; TRBD2 matches at 10 bases. The length of the CDR3 is 14 residues. V shed 5 bases and J 5 bases; nucleotides not matched to a gene: 5. Germline V CDR1 and CDR2: SGHTA, FQGNSA.

In this sample, this clonotype turned up a few times. The gene calls are TRBV7-9 and TRBJ2-5; no clear D gene. The CDR3 length is 12 residues. Germline assignment: CDR1 SEHNR and CDR2 FQNEAQ (reference sequence). Trimming stripped 4 bases from V and 3 bases from J, with 6 bases between. In nucleotides, the CDR3 is TGTGCCAGCAGCTACTCGGAAGAGACCCAGTACTTC. Translating it yields CASSYSEETQYF.

The chain recombines TRBV7-8 with TRBJ1-2; TRBD1 matches at 8 bases. The CDR3 consists of 14 residues. V lost 1 base to trimming and J lost 4 bases; unmatched junction nucleotides: 2. Germline CDR1 and CDR2: SGHVS and FQNEAQ. CDR3 protein: CASSLGTGTYGYTF. The CDR3 DNA reads TGTGCCAGCAGCTTAGGGACAGGGACCTATGGCTACACCTTC.

This clonotype was counted many times. The genes are TRBV7-2 and TRBJ2-7; D might be TRBD2 (6 bases). The CDR3 is 15 amino acids. Between the trimmed V and J ends, which lost 5 bases and 2 bases, there was a span of 16 bases. The germline V gene encodes CDR1 SGHTA and CDR2 FQGNSA. The CDR3, as DNA: TGTGCCAGCAGCCCAGGGACTGTACCAGCCTACGAGCAGTACTTC. Translation: CASSPGTVPAYEQYF.

Many counts were recorded for this clonotype. The genes are TRBV28 and TRBJ2-5; TRBD2 agrees at 10 bases. Trimming at V came to 4 bases and at J to 1 base, leaving 9 bases not matched to a gene. In germline, CDR1 is MDHEN, CDR2 SYDVKM. There are 17 residues in the CDR3. The CDR3 sequence is CASSSNGLAVPQETQYF. The CDR3 region has the DNA TGTGCCAGCAGTTCCAACGGACTAGCGGTGCCCCAAGAGACCCAGTACTTC.

This clonotype has just a few counts. The rearrangement links TRBV4-2 to TRBJ2-1; weak D call: TRBD1 (7 bases). The germline gives CDR1 LGHNA, CDR2 YNFKEQ. This CDR3 region has 16 residues. V lost 4 bases to trimming and J lost 8 bases, with 21 bases between them. CDR3 sequence: CASSRTRGAMMDEQFF. In nucleotides, the CDR3 is TGTGCCAGCAGCCGCACCAGGGGGGCCATGATGGATGAGCAGTTCTTC.

The sample holds many counts of this clonotype. The CDR3 DNA reads as TGCAGCGTCACAGGGGGCCAGGGAAACACCATATATTTT. Its translation: CSVTGGQGNTIYF. V is TRBV29-1 and J is TRBJ1-3; TRBD1 matches 9 bases. The J segment lost 4 bases and the V segment lost 6 bases, leaving 4 bases of the junction unmatched. The CDR3 totals 13 residues. Germline CDR1 reads SQVTM; CDR2 reads ANQGSEA.

This clonotype was recorded many times. The chain joins TRBV12-3 or TRBV12-4 to TRBJ1-1, with unresolved D. The CDR3 covers 12 residues. The germline V and J ends were trimmed by 7 bases and 4 bases, with 10 bases remaining between them. The CDR3 DNA follows: TGTGCCAGCATCTGGCTTGGCACTGAAGCTTTCTTT. Protein: CASIWLGTEAFF.

This clonotype showed up just a few times. The chain combines TRBV9 with TRBJ2-2; no clear D gene. Trimming removed 0 bases at V and 6 bases at J, with 6 bases between. The CDR3 is 13 amino acids. CDR1 SGDLS and CDR2 YYNGEE come from the germline V gene. CDR3 bases: TGTGCCAGCAGCGTAGCGGTAGCCGGGGAGCTGTTTTTT. It yields the protein CASSVAVAGELFF. Supplemented by reference TRBV9 and TRBJ2-2, the full variable domain reads DSGVTQTPKHLITATGQRVTLRCSPRSGDLSVYWYQQSLDQGLQFLIQYYNGEERAKGNILERFSAQQFPDLHSELNLSSLELGDSALYFCASSVAVAGELFFGEGSRLTVL.

The genes are TRBV20-1 and TRBJ2-3; tentative D call: TRBD2 (7 bases). Germline V lookup: CDR1 DFQATT, CDR2 SNEGSKA (reference sequence). The CDR3 extends over 14 amino acids. V was shortened by 6 bases and J by 5 bases, with 18 bases between the two germline ends. The CDR3 spells CSARGWGGGDTQYF. The DNA of the CDR3 is TGCAGTGCCCGGGGTTGGGGGGGCGGAGATACGCAGTATTTT.

There are a few counts of this clonotype. The gene calls are TRBV28 and TRBJ2-3; TRBD2 matches 7 bases. Germline values: CDR1 MDHEN, CDR2 SYDVKM. This CDR3 is built from 18 residues. V lost 3 bases to trimming and J lost 2 bases; unmatched junction nucleotides: 14. CDR3 residues: CASSLKGLEAGVTDTQYF. The CDR3 bases are TGTGCCAGCAGTTTGAAGGGGCTAGAGGCGGGGGTCACAGATACGCAGTATTTT.

The chain links TRBV28 to TRBJ2-1; 8 bases agree with TRBD2. The CDR3 runs 15 residues. Germline V gene data show CDR1 as MDHEN and CDR2 as SYDVKM. J was trimmed by 2 bases and V by 6 bases; bases with no gene match: 6. The CDR3 sequence: CASRPSGPTYNEQFF. The CDR3 DNA is TGTGCCAGCAGGCCTAGCGGGCCAACCTACAATGAGCAGTTCTTC.

As concerns this clonotype: A read error may explain this, as a much larger clone is one base away. The rearrangement links TRBV4-2 to TRBJ2-1; D remains ambiguous. Trimming pared 0 bases from V and 6 bases from J, leaving 12 bases between. Germline V gene sequence: CDR1 LGHNA, CDR2 YNFKEQ. CDR3 length equals 15 residues. CDR3 DNA sequence: TGTGCCAGCAGCCAAGAAAGGCTACTTTCCAATGAGCAGTTCTTC. This gives the protein CASSQERLLSNEQFF.

This clonotype was seen many times. The CDR3 sequence is CASSRGQLQGGSGTDTQYF. CDR3 bases: TGTGCCAGCAGCAGAGGGCAGCTGCAGGGCGGATCAGGCACAGATACGCAGTATTTT. The gene calls are TRBV21-1 and TRBJ2-3; the tabulated D call, TRBD2, remains unverified against the DNA. TRBV21-1 is recorded as a pseudogene. This CDR3 spans 19 amino acids.